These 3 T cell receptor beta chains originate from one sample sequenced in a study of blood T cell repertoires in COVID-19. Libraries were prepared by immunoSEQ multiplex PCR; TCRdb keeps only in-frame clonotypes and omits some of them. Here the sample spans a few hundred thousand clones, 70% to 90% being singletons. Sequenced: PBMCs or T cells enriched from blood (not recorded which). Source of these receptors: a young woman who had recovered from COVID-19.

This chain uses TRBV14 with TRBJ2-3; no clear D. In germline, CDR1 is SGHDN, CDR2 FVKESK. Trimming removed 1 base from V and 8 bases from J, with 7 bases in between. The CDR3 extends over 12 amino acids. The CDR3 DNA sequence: TGTGCCAGCAGCCAAGCCACGGGTACGCAGTATTTT. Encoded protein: CASSQATGTQYF.

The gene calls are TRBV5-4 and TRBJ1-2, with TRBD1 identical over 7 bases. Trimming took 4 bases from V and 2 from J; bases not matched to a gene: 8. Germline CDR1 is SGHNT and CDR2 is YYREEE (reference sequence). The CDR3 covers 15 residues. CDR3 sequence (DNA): TGTGCCAGCAGCCCGGAAAAGACAGGGAACTATGGCTACACCTTC. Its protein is CASSPEKTGNYGYTF.

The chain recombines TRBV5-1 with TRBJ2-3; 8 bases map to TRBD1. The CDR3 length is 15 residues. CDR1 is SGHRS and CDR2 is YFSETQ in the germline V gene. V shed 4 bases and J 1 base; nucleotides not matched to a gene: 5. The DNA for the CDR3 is TGCGCCAGCAGCAACGGACAGGGAGGCACAGATACGCAGTATTTT. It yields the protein CASSNGQGGTDTQYF.